These T cell receptor beta chains were read from a single sample in a study of cytomegalovirus exposure and HLA in healthy donors. The method was immunoSEQ multiplex PCR; TCRdb's version includes in-frame clones alone and lacks a portion of them. The data show some 200,000 clones, about 70% seen once. The sample consisted of PBMCs. These receptor sequences come from a woman in her 30s in good health and CMV-seronegative. Each CDR3 is given without its conserved first and last residue. The D gene is left open where the match is weak.

CDR3 protein | D gene | J gene | V gene
ASSRTGATSYEQY | TRBD1 | TRBJ2-7 | TRBV7-2
ASSFRTGDEQY | NA | TRBJ2-7 | TRBV5-1
AIPKTETGELF | NA | TRBJ2-2 | TRBV19
ASSFRLSDRGIEQF | TRBD1 | TRBJ2-1 | TRBV11-2
ASSIDRASGPNEQY | TRBD2 | TRBJ2-7 | TRBV19
ASRLDGTSGRSEQF | TRBD2 | TRBJ2-1 | TRBV5-5
ASSRPGQGNTEAF | TRBD1 | TRBJ1-1 | TRBV6-1
ASSRGGGQGADGYT | NA | TRBJ1-2 | TRBV21-1
ATSRLAGGSDTQY | TRBD2 | TRBJ2-3 | TRBV15
ASSLDRVGNEQF | TRBD1 | TRBJ2-1 | TRBV7-7
ASGSANRGQANTEAF | TRBD1 | TRBJ1-1 | TRBV12-5
AISPSGGNEQF | TRBD2 | TRBJ2-1 | TRBV10-3
ASTLAGGQETQY | TRBD2 | TRBJ2-5 | TRBV10-1
ATGGENTEAF | NA | TRBJ1-1 | TRBV5-4